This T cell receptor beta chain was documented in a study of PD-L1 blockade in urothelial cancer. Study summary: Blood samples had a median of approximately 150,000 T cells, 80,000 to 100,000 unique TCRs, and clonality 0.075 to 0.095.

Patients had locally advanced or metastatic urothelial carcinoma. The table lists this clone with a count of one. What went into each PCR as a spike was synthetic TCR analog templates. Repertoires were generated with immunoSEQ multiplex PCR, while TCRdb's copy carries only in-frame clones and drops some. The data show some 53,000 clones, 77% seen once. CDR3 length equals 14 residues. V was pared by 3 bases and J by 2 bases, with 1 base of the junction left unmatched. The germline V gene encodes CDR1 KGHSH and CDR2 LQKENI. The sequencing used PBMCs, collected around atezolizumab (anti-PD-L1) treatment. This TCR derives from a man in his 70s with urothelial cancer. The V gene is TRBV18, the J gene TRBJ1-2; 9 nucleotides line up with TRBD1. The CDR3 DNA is TGTGCCAGCTCACCCGGGACAGGGAACTATGGCTACACCTTC. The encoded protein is CASSPGTGNYGYTF.